This T cell receptor beta chain comes out of a study of blood T cell repertoires in COVID-19. Across the whole study: T cells, B-cell-depleted T cells, or PBMCs provided the cDNA or gDNA that served as material.

The CDR3 totals 14 residues. V was cut by 5 bases and J by 0 bases, with 10 bases left in between. Germline values: CDR1 SEHNR, CDR2 FQNEAQ (reference sequence). Authors' data handling: Counts of nucleated cells, estimated from reference gene primer amplification, were obtained. Clones were sequenced by immunoSEQ multiplex PCR, and TCRdb holds only the in-frame ones, with some missing. The V and J calls and clone size are taken from that table; D and trimming were inferred from the DNA. There are about 84,000 clones in the sample; approximately 80% occur only once, and around 7% lies in the top ten. This receptor was taken from a man in his 70s with acute or convalescent COVID-19. J is TRBJ1-1 and V is TRBV7-9, with TRBD1 as a possible D gene (5 bases). The sample comprised peripheral blood. CDR3 loop: CASSRGALNTEAFF. The CDR3 region has the DNA TGTGCCAGCAGCCGCGGGGCGTTGAACACTGAAGCTTTCTTT. The whole variable domain, remainder taken from reference TRBV7-9 and TRBJ1-1, is DTGVSQNPRHKITKRGQNVTFRCDPISEHNRLYWYRQTLGQGPEFLTYFQNEAQLEKSRLLSDRFSAERPKGSFSTLEIQRTEQGDSAMYLCASSRGALNTEAFFGQGTRLTVV.